The 16 T cell receptor beta chains below were found in one sample sequenced in a study of CD8+CD57+ T cells in acquired aplastic anemia. The study profiled TCR beta VDJ and CDR3 using genomic DNA as template. One entry per CDR3 protein results from TCRdb running MiXCR on the reads. The table includes about 470,000 distinct CDR3 sequences, approximately 32% detected once. Sequencing involved patients with CD8+CD57+ cell expansion previously shown by flow cytometry. What was sequenced was sorted CD4+, CD8+, or CD8+CD57+ T cells (not recorded which) from PBMCs. All receptors derive from a human donor with aplastic anemia.

This clonotype was found a few times. This may arise from a read error, as a much more abundant clone is one base away. This chain joins TRBV9 and TRBJ2-3; no firm D call. The germline V gene has CDR1 SGDLS and CDR2 YYNGEE. Between the trimmed V and J ends, which lost 0 bases and 8 bases, there was a span of 4 bases. The CDR3 totals 11 residues. The CDR3 DNA sequence: TGTGCCAGCAGCGTAGAAGGTACGCAGTATTTT. Its protein product is CASSVEGTQYF. The whole variable domain, filled in from reference TRBV9 and TRBJ2-3, reads DSGVTQTPKHLITATGQRVTLRCSPRSGDLSVYWYQQSLDQGLQFLIQYYNGEERAKGNILERFSAQQFPDLHSELNLSSLELGDSALYFCASSVEGTQYFGPGTRLTVL.

The genes are TRBV27 and TRBJ2-7; possible D gene TRBD1, 6 bases. Trimming removed 2 bases from V and 2 bases from J, with 13 bases in between. The CDR3 runs 15 residues. Germline values: CDR1 MNHEY, CDR2 SMNVEV (reference sequence). The CDR3 is CASSLPTGLPYEQYF. In DNA form, the CDR3 reads TGTGCCAGCAGTTTACCCACAGGGCTCCCCTACGAGCAGTACTTC.

This clonotype has just a few counts. The CDR3 coding sequence is TGTGCCAGCAGCCAAGATTGGGAGACGTACAATGAGCAGTTCTTC. Its translation: CASSQDWETYNEQFF. The chain links TRBV3-1 to TRBJ2-1; tentatively, D is TRBD2 (5 bases). Germline V gene sequence: CDR1 LGHDT, CDR2 YNNKEL (reference sequence). Trimming cost V 0 bases and J 4 bases, with 10 bases left between them. The CDR3 runs to 15 residues.

The chain links TRBV20-1 to TRBJ2-7; 9 positions agree with TRBD1. V lost 4 bases to trimming and J lost 6 bases; unmatched junction nucleotides: 7. CDR1 and CDR2 from the germline V gene are DFQATT and SNEGSKA (reference sequence). CDR3 size: 13 residues. CDR3 in amino acids: CSATRDRDFEQYF. CDR3 in DNA: TGCAGTGCTACGCGGGACAGGGACTTCGAGCAGTACTTC.

Note on this clonotype: Mismatch with germline at one junction end may stem from a read error. The V and J genes are TRBV5-6 and TRBJ1-2; TRBD1 matches at 10 bases. The CDR3 totals 16 residues. Per germline, CDR1 SGHDT and CDR2 YYEEEE. The CDR3 protein is CASSAYKTGGAIGHTF. The CDR3 DNA reads TGTGCCAGCAGCGCATACAAGACAGGGGGCGCGATTGGCCACACCTTC.

The rearrangement uses TRBV6-1 and TRBJ1-2; D is unresolved. The CDR3 loop spans 12 amino acids. CDR1 is MNHNS, CDR2 SASEGT, per germline. V was cut by 6 bases and J by 1 base, with 6 bases left in between. The DNA of the CDR3 is TGTGCCAGCAGGGGGATTAACTATGGCTACACCTTC. Its protein is CASRGINYGYTF.

This clonotype was observed a handful of times. The chain links TRBV7-2 to TRBJ2-1; no definite D call. The CDR3 extends over 13 amino acids. Germline V gene sequence: CDR1 SGHTA, CDR2 FQGNSA. Trimming left V 0 bases short and J 10 bases short, with 10 bases between. The CDR3 loop reads CASSLALLGEQFF. CDR3 in DNA: TGTGCCAGCAGCTTAGCGTTACTTGGCGAGCAGTTCTTC.

This clonotype was counted ten times or more. V gene TRBV2 combines with J gene TRBJ2-1; 10 bases match TRBD1. The germline V gene encodes CDR1 SNHLY and CDR2 FYNNEI. J lost 8 bases, V lost 10 bases, and 5 bases had no gene match. The CDR3 loop spans 12 amino acids. Here the CDR3 DNA reads TGTGCCAACCGGGACAGGGGCGATGAGCAGTTCTTC. This sequence encodes CANRDRGDEQFF.

The chain recombines TRBV7-8 with TRBJ1-1; D not resolved. V lost 2 bases, J lost 7 bases, and 17 bases lay in between. Germline CDR1 and CDR2: SGHVS and FQNEAQ. CDR3 length: 15 residues. This CDR3 is CASSLSAGPYGEAFF. The CDR3 DNA is TGTGCCAGCAGCTTATCTGCAGGACCTTACGGTGAAGCTTTCTTT.

The chain recombines TRBV2 with TRBJ1-6; the D gene is possibly TRBD1 (5 bases). The CDR3 consists of 16 residues. Germline CDR1 reads SNHLY; CDR2 reads FYNNEI. With 2 bases removed from V and 7 bases from J, the gap between germline ends came to 15 bases. CDR3 sequence reads: CASSEPQGVGNSPLHF. The CDR3 DNA sequence: TGTGCCAGCAGTGAACCGCAGGGAGTTGGCAATTCACCCCTCCACTTT. Combining the CDR3 with reference TRBV2 and TRBJ1-6 gives the whole variable domain EPEVTQTPSHQVTQMGQEVILRCVPISNHLYFYWYRQILGQKVEFLVSFYNNEISEKSEIFDDQFSVERPDGSNFTLKIRSTKLEDSAMYFCASSEPQGVGNSPLHFGNGTRLTVT.

This chain connects TRBV2 to TRBJ1-2; 7 bases are shared with TRBD1. Per the germline V gene, CDR1 is SNHLY and CDR2 is FYNNEI. The CDR3 is made up of 13 amino acids. After removal of 6 bases from V and 7 bases from J, the junction contained 8 bases not matched to a gene. The CDR3 loop is CASRRGQRAGYTF. The CDR3 DNA is TGTGCCAGCAGGAGGGGGCAGCGGGCTGGCTACACCTTC. The full variable domain, with the rest looked up from reference TRBV2 and TRBJ1-2, is EPEVTQTPSHQVTQMGQEVILRCVPISNHLYFYWYRQILGQKVEFLVSFYNNEISEKSEIFDDQFSVERPDGSNFTLKIRSTKLEDSAMYFCASRRGQRAGYTFGSGTRLTVV.

This clonotype was picked up many times. The DNA of the CDR3 is TGCAGTGCTAGAGATTTCCGAAGCTCCTATAATTCACCCCTCCACTTT. Its protein is CSARDFRSSYNSPLHF. This chain links TRBV20-1 with TRBJ1-6, with D unclear. V dropped 0 bases and J dropped 0 bases, with 9 bases sitting between them. Germline V lookup: CDR1 DFQATT, CDR2 SNEGSKA (reference sequence). The CDR3 has 16 amino acids.

Turning to this clonotype: A much larger clone is a single base away; this may be a read error. J is TRBJ1-2 and V is TRBV12-3 or TRBV12-4; D is undetermined. CDR3 length: 13 residues. The V end lost 7 bases, the J end lost 9 bases, and 18 bases lay between the germline ends. This chain's CDR3 is CASTPDLVVSYTF. In DNA, the CDR3 is TGTGCCAGCACCCCAGACCTGGTCGTAAGCTACACCTTC.

This clonotype was seen ten or more times. The chain is built from TRBV7-2 and TRBJ1-2; the D is unclear. V was cut by 0 bases and J by 4 bases, with 12 bases left in between. The CDR3 spans 15 residues. The germline V gene has CDR1 SGHTA and CDR2 FQGNSA. The CDR3 DNA reads as TGTGCCAGCAGCTTAGCGGCATCACAGACCTATGGCTACACCTTC. Translated: CASSLAASQTYGYTF.

This clonotype was observed many times. The chain uses TRBV7-8 and TRBJ1-4; no clear D gene. The length of the CDR3 is 12 residues. The V and J ends lost 2 bases and 10 bases respectively, with 8 bases between them. Looked up from germline, CDR1 is SGHVS and CDR2 is FQNEAQ. For the CDR3, the DNA is TGTGCCAGCAGCTTAACGGCAGGAAAACTGTTTTTT. This sequence encodes CASSLTAGKLFF.

The rearrangement joins TRBV10-3 to TRBJ1-1; a weak D match, TRBD1 (5 bases). The length of the CDR3 is 16 residues. Trimming shortened V by 4 bases and J by 4 bases, and 19 bases separated the two germline ends. The germline CDR1 and CDR2 sequences are ENHRY and SYGVKD. CDR3 bases: TGTGCCATCAGTGGAGCTGAGGGGAAGTGGGGCACTGAAGCTTTCTTT. Amino acids: CAISGAEGKWGTEAFF.